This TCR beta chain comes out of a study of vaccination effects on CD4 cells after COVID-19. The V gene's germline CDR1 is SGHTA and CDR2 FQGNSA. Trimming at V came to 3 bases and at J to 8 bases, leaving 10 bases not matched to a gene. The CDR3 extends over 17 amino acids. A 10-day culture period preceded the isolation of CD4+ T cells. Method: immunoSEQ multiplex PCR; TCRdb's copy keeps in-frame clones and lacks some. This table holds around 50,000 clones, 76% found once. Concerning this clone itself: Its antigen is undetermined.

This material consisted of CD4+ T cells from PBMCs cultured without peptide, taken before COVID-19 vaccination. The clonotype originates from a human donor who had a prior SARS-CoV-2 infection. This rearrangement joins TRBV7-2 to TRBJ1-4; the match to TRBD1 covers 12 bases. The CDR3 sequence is CASSFGTGGSFGEKLFF. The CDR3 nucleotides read TGTGCCAGCAGCTTCGGGACAGGGGGCAGTTTCGGCGAAAAACTGTTTTTT. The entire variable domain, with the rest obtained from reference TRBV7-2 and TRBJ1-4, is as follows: GAGVSQSPSNKVTEKGKDVELRCDPISGHTALYWYRQSLGQGLEFLIYFQGNSAPDKSGLPSDRFSAERTGGSVSTLTIQRTQQEDSAVYLCASSFGTGGSFGEKLFFGSGTQLSVL.